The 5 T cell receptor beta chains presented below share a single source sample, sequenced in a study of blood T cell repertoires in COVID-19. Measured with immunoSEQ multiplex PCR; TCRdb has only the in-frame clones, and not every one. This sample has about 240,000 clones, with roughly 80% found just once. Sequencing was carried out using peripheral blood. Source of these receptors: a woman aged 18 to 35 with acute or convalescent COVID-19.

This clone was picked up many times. Written as DNA, the CDR3 is TGTGCCAGCAGCTATTCTAGCGGGAGGCGGACCGGGGAGCTGTTTTTT. Protein product: CASSYSSGRRTGELFF. This sequence joins TRBV13 and TRBJ2-2; 11 bases map to TRBD2. Germline V gene sequence: CDR1 PRHDT, CDR2 FYEKMQ (reference sequence). J gave up 5 bases and V 4 bases, and 6 bases lay outside the gene matches. This CDR3 spans 16 amino acids. The variable domain in full, completed from reference TRBV13 and TRBJ2-2, reads AAGVIQSPRHLIKEKRETATLKCYPIPRHDTVYWYQQGPGQDPQFLISFYEKMQSDKGSIPDRFSAQQFSDYHSELNMSSLELGDSALYFCASSYSSGRRTGELFFGEGSRLTVL.

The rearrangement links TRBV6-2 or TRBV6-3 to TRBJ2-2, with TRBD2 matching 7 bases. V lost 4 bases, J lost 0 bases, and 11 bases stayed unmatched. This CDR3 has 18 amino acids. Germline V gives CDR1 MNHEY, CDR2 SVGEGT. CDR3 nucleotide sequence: TGTGCCAGCAGTTCCCGTCCCAGGACTAGGGCGAACACCGGGGAGCTGTTTTTT. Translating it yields CASSSRPRTRANTGELFF.

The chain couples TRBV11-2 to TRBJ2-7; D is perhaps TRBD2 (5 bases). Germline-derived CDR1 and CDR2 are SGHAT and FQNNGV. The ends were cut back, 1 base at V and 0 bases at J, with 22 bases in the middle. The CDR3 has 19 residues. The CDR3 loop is CASSLVFSSRATYSYEQYF. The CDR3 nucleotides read TGTGCCAGCAGCTTAGTGTTCTCCTCGCGGGCAACGTACTCCTACGAGCAGTACTTC.

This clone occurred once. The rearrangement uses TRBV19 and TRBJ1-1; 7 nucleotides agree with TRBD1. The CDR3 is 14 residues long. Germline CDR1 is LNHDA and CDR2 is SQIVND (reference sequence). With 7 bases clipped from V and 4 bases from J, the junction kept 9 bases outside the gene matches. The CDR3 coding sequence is TGTGCCAGTAATGTACTACAGGGGTCCACTGAAGCTTTCTTT. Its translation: CASNVLQGSTEAFF.

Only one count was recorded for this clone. The CDR3: CASSPSGSGKYNEQFF. The DNA for the CDR3 is TGTGCCAGCAGTCCCTCGGGTAGCGGGAAGTACAATGAGCAGTTCTTC. V and J are TRBV27 and TRBJ2-1; 8 bases agree with TRBD2. Trimming removed 5 bases from V and 4 bases from J; junction bases left unmatched: 10. This CDR3 is built from 16 residues. Germline CDR1 MNHEY, CDR2 SMNVEV (reference sequence).